The entry that follows covers one TCR beta chain sequence. This sample is part of a study of blood T cell repertoires in COVID-19. About the study: Donors in the United States, Italy and Spain gave samples during acute or convalescent COVID-19. T cells, B-cell-depleted T cells, or PBMCs provided the cDNA or gDNA that served as material.

The CDR3 is 16 amino acids. Trimming pared 2 bases from V and 2 bases from J, leaving 13 bases between. Germline loops: CDR1 SGHVS, CDR2 FQNEAQ. In the study's own analysis: Amplified reference gene primers provided the basis for estimating nucleated cell counts. Measured with immunoSEQ multiplex PCR; TCRdb has only the in-frame clones, and not every one. V and J calls plus clone size are reproduced from that table; the DNA served to infer D and trimming. The table has 75,000 to 90,000 clones, 86% seen once. Sequenced sample: peripheral blood. The sequence was obtained from a man over 45 with active COVID-19. The chain uses TRBV7-8 and TRBJ1-3, with a weak D call TRBD1 (5 bases). This CDR3 is CASSLRSAGPGNTIYF. CDR3 in DNA: TGTGCCAGCAGCTTAAGGTCAGCGGGGCCTGGAAACACCATATATTTT.